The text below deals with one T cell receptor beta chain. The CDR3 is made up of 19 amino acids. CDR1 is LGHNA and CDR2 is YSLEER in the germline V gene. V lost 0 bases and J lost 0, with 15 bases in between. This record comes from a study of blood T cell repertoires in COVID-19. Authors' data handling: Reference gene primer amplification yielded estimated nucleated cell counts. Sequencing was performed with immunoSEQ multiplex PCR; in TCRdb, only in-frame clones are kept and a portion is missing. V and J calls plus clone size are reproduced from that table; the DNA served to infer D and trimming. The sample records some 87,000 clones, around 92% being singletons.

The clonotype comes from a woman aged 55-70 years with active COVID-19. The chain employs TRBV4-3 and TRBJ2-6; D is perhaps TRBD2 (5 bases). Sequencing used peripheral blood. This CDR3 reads CASSQEAGVSLSGANVLTF. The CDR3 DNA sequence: TGCGCCAGCAGCCAAGAAGCCGGGGTTAGCCTCTCTGGGGCCAACGTCCTGACTTTC.